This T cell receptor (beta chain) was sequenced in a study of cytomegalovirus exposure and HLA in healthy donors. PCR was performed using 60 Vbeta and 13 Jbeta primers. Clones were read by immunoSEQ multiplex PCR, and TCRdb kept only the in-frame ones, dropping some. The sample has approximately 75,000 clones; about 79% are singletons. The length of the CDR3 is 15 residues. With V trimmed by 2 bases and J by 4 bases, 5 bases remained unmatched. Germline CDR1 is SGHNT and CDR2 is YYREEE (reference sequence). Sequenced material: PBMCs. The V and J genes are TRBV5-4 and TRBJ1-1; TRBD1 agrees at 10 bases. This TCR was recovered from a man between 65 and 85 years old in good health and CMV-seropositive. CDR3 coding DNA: TGTGCCAGCAGCTTCTCGACAGGGGGCTTCACTGAAGCTTTCTTT. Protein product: CASSFSTGGFTEAFF.